What follows is one TCR beta chain and its context. What it recognizes is unknown. The data were obtained in a study of graft-versus-host responses after intestinal transplantation. Study-wide context: Each recipient received anti-thymocyte globulin induction, then tacrolimus and steroids for roughly 3 years.

Whole-study findings and limits: Graft-donor T cell macrochimerism coincided with high graft-versus-host to host-versus-graft clonal ratios in allografts. HvG clone declines early post-transplant were associated with peak circulating GvH levels. GvH clones surfaced in recipient marrow, some emerging earlier in ileum or blood.

Assay used: immunoSEQ multiplex PCR; TCRdb lists only in-frame clones, some missing. The sample records more than 95,000 clones, over 75% being singletons. This sequence was found in a human donor who received an intestinal transplant. The material was unstimulated CD4+ T cells sorted from spleen or lymph node cells, obtained before intestinal transplant.

CDR3 DNA: TGCGCCAGCAGCTTCGAAGGGGGCTCCTACAATGAGCAGTTCTTC. Translation: CASSFEGGSYNEQFF. This chain links TRBV5-1 with TRBJ2-1; possible D gene TRBD1, 6 bases. There are 15 residues in the CDR3. Trimming left V 2 bases short and J 0 bases short, with 9 bases between. From germline, CDR1 is SGHRS and CDR2 YFSETQ.